The clone carrying this T cell receptor (beta chain) has a handful of counts. CDR3 length equals 14 residues. Trimming left V 4 bases short and J 5 bases short, with 11 bases between. Germline V CDR1 and CDR2: SGHDN, FVKESK. TCRdb's table, derived via immunoSEQ multiplex PCR, lists solely in-frame clones and lacks some. Among about 210,000 clones listed, around 90% were seen once. The data belong to a study of blood T cell repertoires in COVID-19. V and J are TRBV14 and TRBJ2-2; D call uncertain. The material sequenced was peripheral blood. The receptor was derived from a man younger than 40 with acute or convalescent COVID-19. The CDR3 coding sequence is TGTGCCAGCAGCCCAGGCCGCTGGACCGGGGAGCTGTTTTTT. It encodes CASSPGRWTGELFF.